This T cell receptor beta chain was sequenced during a study of blood T cell repertoires in COVID-19. Study overall: Collection of acute and convalescent COVID-19 samples took place in the United States, Italy and Spain.

The CDR3 sequence is 18 residues long. V was clipped by 0 bases and J by 1 base, with 19 bases between them. The germline V gene encodes CDR1 SGHDT and CDR2 YYEEEE. In the authors' workflow: Amplification with reference gene primers provided the estimates of nucleated cell counts. Data came from immunoSEQ multiplex PCR; TCRdb stores just in-frame clones and leaves some out. The V and J calls and clone size are taken from that table; D and trimming were inferred from the DNA. The sample lists approximately 120,000 clones; around 78% were seen once. The material sequenced was peripheral blood. This receptor was identified in a human donor in a cohort sampled during active COVID-19. This sequence joins TRBV5-6 and TRBJ1-2, with TRBD1 as a possible D gene (5 bases). The CDR3 DNA reads TGTGCCAGCAGCTTGGGTGTCGACAGCATCTTTCTTAACTATGGCTACACCTTC. Translated: CASSLGVDSIFLNYGYTF.